This paragraph reports one T cell receptor beta chain. As yet, its antigen is unknown. These data originate in a study of cytotoxic CD8 clonotypes in ibrutinib-treated CLL. Overall study results and limits: Public clonotypes were seen rarely and were contracted or stable on treatment. Progressing and sustained-remission patients had different sampling times.

Libraries of TCR beta were made from 1.5 to 2 micrograms of genomic DNA that came from cryopreserved PBMCs. Profiled with immunoSEQ multiplex PCR; TCRdb holds only in-frame clones, not every one. The sample records 160,000 or so clones, roughly 84% being singletons. Germline CDR1 SGHDT, CDR2 YYEEEE. V lost 1 base and J 3 bases, leaving 15 bases between the germline ends. The CDR3 loop spans 16 amino acids. This sequence originates from a human donor with chronic lymphocytic leukemia. The sequences come from PBMCs, collected at disease progression, from a patient treated with ibrutinib. This chain links TRBV5-6 with TRBJ2-3; D possibly matches TRBD1 or TRBD2 (6 bases each). The CDR3 region is CASSLRRGYPTDTQYF. As DNA, the CDR3 is TGTGCCAGCAGCTTGCGGAGGGGGTATCCGACAGATACGCAGTATTTT.